The source of this T cell receptor beta chain is a study of identical twins (dated by TCRdb to the mid-2010s). With regard to the full study: The study deep-sequenced TCR alpha and beta repertoires from monozygotic twins, unrelated adults of various ages and cord blood to test whether fetal clonotypes persist. To rule out contamination, replicate twin experiments were performed at different times with different library preparation protocols. What the work shows at the level of the full study, not this receptor alone: Fewer insertions were carried by abundant cord blood beta clonotypes; a weaker similar trend was observed in young adult naive repertoires, while no such trend was observed in memory repertoires. A weaker excess of twin sharing was found in beta out-of-frame sequences because the signal-to-noise ratio was lowered by fewer shared sequences. Because the same donors could not be followed over many years, the conclusions relied on cross-sectional statistical analysis. Out-of-frame TCR alpha sharing in monozygotic twins was systematically underestimated by recombination models, whereas sharing between unrelated individuals was in agreement with the recombination models. Zero-insertion analyses could be partly confounded by invariant T cells such as MAIT and iNKT, though diverse VJ usage argued against such confounding for most clonotypes. Compared with coincidental sharing between unrelated individuals, out-of-frame TCR alpha sequences shared between twins showed an excess of sequences with low generation probability.

Only healthy Caucasian donors were included. Three pairs of female monozygotic twins, all aged roughly 18 to 29 years, made up the twin cohort. Positive isolation kits from Invitrogen were used to isolate CD4+ and CD8+ T cell populations. The library was generated by 5' RACE. For sequencing, an Illumina HiSeq 2000 was employed. Template switching added a universal primer binding site, and the final cDNA carried a unique molecular identifier that allowed TCR cDNA molecules to be counted accurately. Specific primers in the conserved constant-segment region were used to synthesize first-strand cDNA for the TCR alpha and beta chains. To control for contamination, every cDNA library was double barcoded, receiving both a SMART-Mk sample barcode and Illumina barcodes. TruSeq adapter sequences, together with Illumina sample barcodes, were added in two successive PCR steps. The Illumina HiSeq platform was used with custom primers to sequence TCR alpha and beta cDNA libraries. For the original study's pipeline: MiGEC was used to process raw reads and extract unique molecular identifiers, and MiXCR was used to find CDR3 positions. Recombination models were inferred per individual with the repgenHMM and IGoR tools using an EM algorithm. Shared clonotype analysis was performed with the tcR package in R, normalizing sharing by the product of cloneset sizes. To study raw recombination without the effects of thymic and clonal selection, out-of-frame nonproductive sequences were analyzed. The public reads were reanalyzed by TCRdb: fastp trimming at Q25, MiXCR alignment, in-frame beta chains only. Duplicate CDR3 protein sequences are folded into a single record with the most common DNA and genes. The V and J calls reflect TCRdb's pipeline rather than the authors' work. The sample table holds about 340,000 distinct CDR3 sequences, of which 9% to 15% were seen once. Of the sample, roughly 7% is held by the ten largest clones.

This clonotype was detected only a few times. The antigen it recognizes is unknown. Base-call qualities are not available, and no considerably larger clone is one nucleotide away. From the cysteine through the phenylalanine, the CDR3 covers 15 amino acids. Only the CDR3 region is kept as DNA, spanning 45 bases read in frame from base 1. CDR1 and CDR2, per the germline V gene, are MGHRA and YSYEKL. Germline trimming: 5 bases from V, 4 bases from J; junction bases outside gene matches: 8. The data also belong to a second study, concerning yellow fever vaccine responses in identical twins. Drawing on the second study: According to the authors, in identical twins the way T cells responded to vaccination appeared partly convergent and partly personalized. Focusing on identical twins, the study followed the T cell clones that responded to the vaccine, and did so with precision.

This receptor was identified in a young woman in good health. This chain joins TRBV4-1 to TRBJ2-1; TRBD2 lines up with 7 middle nucleotides. The sample consisted of CD8+ T cells sorted from blood. In nucleotides, the sequence is TGCGCCAGCAGCTACCGGGACTACCGATACAATGAGCAGTTCTTC. It is translated as CASSYRDYRYNEQFF.